This T cell receptor (beta chain) appears in the sequencing data of a study of cytomegalovirus exposure and HLA in healthy donors. Overall study results and limits: Rarity held for most TCR sequences, but there were some public TCRs that occurred in many donors. Fewer N-insertions than the roughly 670-donor mean were reportedly shown by an Asian-associated ancestry cluster in a later analysis.

For this clone: Its antigen is currently unknown.

Trimming shortened V by 0 bases and J by 2 bases, and 6 bases separated the two germline ends. CDR3 length equals 13 residues. Germline V CDR1 and CDR2: SGDLS, YYNGEE. The PCR used 60 Vbeta and 13 Jbeta primers. Profiling relied on immunoSEQ multiplex PCR, and the TCRdb table lists in-frame clones only, not all of them. The sample yields about 110,000 clones, less than 80% seen once. This clonotype was sampled from a woman in her 50s in good health and CMV-seropositive. Input material: PBMCs. This chain connects TRBV9 to TRBJ2-7; possible D gene TRBD1, 5 bases. CDR3 amino acids: CASSVEGAYEQYF. The CDR3 nucleotides are TGTGCCAGCAGCGTAGAAGGGGCCTACGAGCAGTACTTC.